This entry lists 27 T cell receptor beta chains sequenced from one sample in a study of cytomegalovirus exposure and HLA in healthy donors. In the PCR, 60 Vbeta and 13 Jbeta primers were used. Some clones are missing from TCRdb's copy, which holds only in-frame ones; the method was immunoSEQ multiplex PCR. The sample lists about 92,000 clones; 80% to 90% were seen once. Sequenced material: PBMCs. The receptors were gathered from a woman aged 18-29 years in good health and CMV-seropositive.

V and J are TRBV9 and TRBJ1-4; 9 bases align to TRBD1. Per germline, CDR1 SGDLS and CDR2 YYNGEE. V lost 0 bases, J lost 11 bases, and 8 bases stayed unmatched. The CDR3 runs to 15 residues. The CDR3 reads CASSVGPDRGNKLFF. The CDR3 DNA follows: TGTGCCAGCAGCGTAGGTCCGGACAGGGGTAATAAACTGTTTTTT.

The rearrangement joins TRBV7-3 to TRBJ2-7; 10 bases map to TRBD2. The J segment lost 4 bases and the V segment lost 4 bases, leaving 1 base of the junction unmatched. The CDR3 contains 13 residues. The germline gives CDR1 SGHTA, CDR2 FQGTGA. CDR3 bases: TGTGCCAGCAGCTCACTAGCGGGGTACGAGCAGTACTTC. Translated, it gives CASSSLAGYEQYF. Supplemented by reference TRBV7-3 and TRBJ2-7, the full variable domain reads GAGVSQTPSNKVTEKGKYVELRCDPISGHTALYWYRQSLGQGPEFLIYFQGTGAADDSGLPNDRFFAVRPEGSVSTLKIQRTERGDSAVYLCASSSLAGYEQYFGPGTRLTVT.

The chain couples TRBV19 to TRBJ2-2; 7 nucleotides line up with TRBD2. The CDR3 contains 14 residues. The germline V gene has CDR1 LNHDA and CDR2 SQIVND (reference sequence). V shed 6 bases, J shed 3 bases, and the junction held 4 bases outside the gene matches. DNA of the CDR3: TGTGCCAGTAGAAGAGCGGGGTACACCGGGGAGCTGTTTTTT. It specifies CASRRAGYTGELFF.

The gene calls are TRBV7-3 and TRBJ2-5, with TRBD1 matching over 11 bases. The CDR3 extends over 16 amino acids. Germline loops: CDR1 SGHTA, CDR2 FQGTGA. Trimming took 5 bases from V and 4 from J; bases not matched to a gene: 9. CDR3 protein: CASSINGQGAGETQYF. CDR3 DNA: TGTGCCAGCAGCATTAACGGACAGGGGGCAGGAGAGACCCAGTACTTC.

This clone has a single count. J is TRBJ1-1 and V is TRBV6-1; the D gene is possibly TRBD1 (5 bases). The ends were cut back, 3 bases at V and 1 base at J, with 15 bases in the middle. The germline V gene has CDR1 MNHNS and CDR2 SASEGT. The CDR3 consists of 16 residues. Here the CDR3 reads CASSEQGDRANTEAFF. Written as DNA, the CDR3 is TGTGCCAGCAGTGAGCAGGGTGACCGCGCGAACACTGAAGCTTTCTTT.

The CDR3: CASSPEESYEQYF. CDR3 nucleotide sequence: TGTGCCAGCAGTCCCGAGGAGTCCTACGAGCAGTACTTC. This chain uses TRBV4-2 with TRBJ2-7; D remains unclear. V was trimmed by 6 bases and J by 1 base, leaving 10 bases between them. This CDR3 region has 13 residues. Germline assignment: CDR1 LGHNA and CDR2 YNFKEQ.

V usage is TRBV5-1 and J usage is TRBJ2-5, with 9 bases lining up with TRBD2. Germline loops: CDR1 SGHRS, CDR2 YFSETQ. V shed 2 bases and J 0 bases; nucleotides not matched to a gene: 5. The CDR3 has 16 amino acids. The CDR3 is CASSFSGGLYQETQYF. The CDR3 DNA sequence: TGCGCCAGCAGCTTTAGCGGGGGTCTGTACCAAGAGACCCAGTACTTC.

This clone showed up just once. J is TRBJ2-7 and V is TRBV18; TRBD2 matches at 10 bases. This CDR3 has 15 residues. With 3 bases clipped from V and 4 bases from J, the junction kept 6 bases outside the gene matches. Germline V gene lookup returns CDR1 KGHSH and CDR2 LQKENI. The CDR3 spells CASSPRAGGLYEQYF. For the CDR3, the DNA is TGTGCCAGCTCACCGAGAGCGGGGGGGTTATACGAGCAGTACTTC.

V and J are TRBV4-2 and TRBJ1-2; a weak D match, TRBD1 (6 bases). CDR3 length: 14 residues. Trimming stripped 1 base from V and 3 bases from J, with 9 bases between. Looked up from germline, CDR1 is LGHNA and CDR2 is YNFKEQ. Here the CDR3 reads CASSQVRQDYGYTF. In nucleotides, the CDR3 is TGTGCCAGCAGCCAAGTTAGACAGGACTATGGCTACACCTTC.

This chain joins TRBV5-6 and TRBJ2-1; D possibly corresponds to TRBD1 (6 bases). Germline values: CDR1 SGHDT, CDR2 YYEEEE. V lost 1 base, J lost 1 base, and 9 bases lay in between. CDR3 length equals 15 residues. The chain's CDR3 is CASSLPQGSYNEQFF. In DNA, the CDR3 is TGTGCCAGCAGCTTGCCACAGGGTTCCTACAATGAGCAGTTCTTC.

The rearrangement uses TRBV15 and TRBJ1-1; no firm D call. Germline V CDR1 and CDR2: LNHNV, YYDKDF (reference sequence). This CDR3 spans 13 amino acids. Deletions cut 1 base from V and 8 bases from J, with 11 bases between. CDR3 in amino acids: CATSRVEGKEAFF. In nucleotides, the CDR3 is TGTGCCACCAGCAGAGTGGAGGGAAAAGAAGCTTTCTTT. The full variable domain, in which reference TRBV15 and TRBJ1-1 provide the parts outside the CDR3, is DAMVIQNPRYQVTQFGKPVTLSCSQTLNHNVMYWYQQKSSQAPKLLFHYYDKDFNNEADTPDNFQSRRPNTSFCFLDIRSPGLGDTAMYLCATSRVEGKEAFFGQGTRLTVV.

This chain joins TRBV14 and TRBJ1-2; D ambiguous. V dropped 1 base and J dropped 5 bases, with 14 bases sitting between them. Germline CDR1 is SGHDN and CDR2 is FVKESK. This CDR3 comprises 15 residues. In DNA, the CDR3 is TGTGCCAGCAGCCAAGGTGCTGGTATACTATATGGCTACACCTTC. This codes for CASSQGAGILYGYTF.

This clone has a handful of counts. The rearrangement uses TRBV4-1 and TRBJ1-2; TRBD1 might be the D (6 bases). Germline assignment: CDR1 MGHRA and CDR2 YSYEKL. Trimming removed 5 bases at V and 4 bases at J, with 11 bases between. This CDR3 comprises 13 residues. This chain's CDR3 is CASSNDRPYGYTF. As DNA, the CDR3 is TGCGCCAGCAGCAACGACAGGCCCTATGGCTACACCTTC.

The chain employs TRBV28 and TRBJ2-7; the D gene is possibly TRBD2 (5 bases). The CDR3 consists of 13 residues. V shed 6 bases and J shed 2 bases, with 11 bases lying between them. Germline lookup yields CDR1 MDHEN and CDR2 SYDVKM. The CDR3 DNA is TGTGCCAGCAGCCCCGGGGAACCCTACGAGCAGTACTTC. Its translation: CASSPGEPYEQYF.

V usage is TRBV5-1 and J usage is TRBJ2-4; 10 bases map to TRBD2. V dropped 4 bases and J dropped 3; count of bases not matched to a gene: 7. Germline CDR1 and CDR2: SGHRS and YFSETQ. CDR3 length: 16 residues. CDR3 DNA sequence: TGCGCCAGCAGCGGGACCAGCGGGAGGGTCAAAAACATTCAGTACTTC. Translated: CASSGTSGRVKNIQYF.

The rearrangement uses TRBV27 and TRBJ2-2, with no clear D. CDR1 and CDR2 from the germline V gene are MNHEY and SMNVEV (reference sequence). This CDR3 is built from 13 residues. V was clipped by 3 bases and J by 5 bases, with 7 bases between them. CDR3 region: CASSFSATGELFF. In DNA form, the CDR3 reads TGTGCCAGCAGTTTTAGTGCAACCGGGGAGCTGTTTTTT.

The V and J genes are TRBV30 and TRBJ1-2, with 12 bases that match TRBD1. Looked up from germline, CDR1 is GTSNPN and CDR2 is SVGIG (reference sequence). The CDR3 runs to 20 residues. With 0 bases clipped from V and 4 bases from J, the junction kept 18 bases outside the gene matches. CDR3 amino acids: CAWSVASAGTGGIRSYGYTF. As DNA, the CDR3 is TGTGCCTGGAGTGTTGCCTCAGCCGGGACAGGGGGCATAAGGAGCTATGGCTACACCTTC.

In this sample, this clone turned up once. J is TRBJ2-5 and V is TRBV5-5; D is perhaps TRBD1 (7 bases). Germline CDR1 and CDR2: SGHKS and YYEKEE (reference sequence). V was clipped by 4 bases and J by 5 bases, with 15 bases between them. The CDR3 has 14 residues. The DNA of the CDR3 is TGTGCCAGCAGCATCCCCTCAGGGGGGGAGACCCAGTACTTC. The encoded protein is CASSIPSGGETQYF.

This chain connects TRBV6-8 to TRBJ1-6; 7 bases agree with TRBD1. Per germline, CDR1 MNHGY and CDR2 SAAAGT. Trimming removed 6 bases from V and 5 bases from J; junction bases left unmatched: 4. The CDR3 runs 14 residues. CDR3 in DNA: TGTGCCAGCAGCCGCGGACAGGATAATTCACCCCTCCACTTT. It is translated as CASSRGQDNSPLHF.

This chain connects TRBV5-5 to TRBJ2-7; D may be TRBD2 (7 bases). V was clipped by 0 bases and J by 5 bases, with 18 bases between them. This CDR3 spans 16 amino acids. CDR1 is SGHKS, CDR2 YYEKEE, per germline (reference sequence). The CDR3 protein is CASSLAGGLPGHEQYF. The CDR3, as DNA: TGTGCCAGCAGCTTGGCCGGGGGGCTGCCTGGACACGAGCAGTACTTC. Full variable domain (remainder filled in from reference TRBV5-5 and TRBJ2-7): DAGVTQSPTHLIKTRGQQVTLRCSPISGHKSVSWYQQVLGQGPQFIFQYYEKEERGRGNFPDRFSARQFPNYSSELNVNALLLGDSALYLCASSLAGGLPGHEQYFGPGTRLTVT.

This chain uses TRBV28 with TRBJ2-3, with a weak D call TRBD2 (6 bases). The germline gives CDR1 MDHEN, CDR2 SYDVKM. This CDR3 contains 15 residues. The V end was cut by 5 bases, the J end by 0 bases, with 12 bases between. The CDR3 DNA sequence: TGTGCCAGCAGTCCCCGAGGGACTAGCACAGATACGCAGTATTTT. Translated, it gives CASSPRGTSTDTQYF.

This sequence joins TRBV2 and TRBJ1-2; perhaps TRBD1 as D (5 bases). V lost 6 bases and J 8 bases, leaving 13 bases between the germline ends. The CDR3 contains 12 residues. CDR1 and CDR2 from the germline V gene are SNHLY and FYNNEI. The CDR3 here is CASRDQGWGYTF. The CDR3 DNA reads TGTGCCAGCAGAGACCAGGGTTGGGGCTACACCTTC.

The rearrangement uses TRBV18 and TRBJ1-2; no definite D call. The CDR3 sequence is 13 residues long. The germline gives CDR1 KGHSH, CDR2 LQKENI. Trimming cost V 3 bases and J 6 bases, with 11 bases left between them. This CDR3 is CASSPNHGDGYTF. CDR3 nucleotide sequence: TGTGCCAGCTCACCCAACCACGGGGATGGCTACACCTTC. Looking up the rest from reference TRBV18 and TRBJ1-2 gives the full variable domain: NAGVMQNPRHLVRRRGQEARLRCSPMKGHSHVYWYRQLPEEGLKFMVYLQKENIIDESGMPKERFSAEFPKEGPSILRIQQVVRGDSAAYFCASSPNHGDGYTFGSGTRLTVV.

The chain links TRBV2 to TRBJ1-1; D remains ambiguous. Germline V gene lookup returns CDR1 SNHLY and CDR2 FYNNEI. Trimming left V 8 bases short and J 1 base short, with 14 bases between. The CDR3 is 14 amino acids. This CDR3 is CASLSQVGNTEAFF. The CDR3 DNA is TGTGCCAGCCTTAGTCAGGTTGGGAACACTGAAGCTTTCTTT.

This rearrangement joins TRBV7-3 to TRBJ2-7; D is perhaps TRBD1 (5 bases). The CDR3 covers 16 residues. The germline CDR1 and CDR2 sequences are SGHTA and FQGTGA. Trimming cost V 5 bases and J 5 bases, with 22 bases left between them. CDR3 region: CASSPGPQQGGHEQYF. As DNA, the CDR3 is TGTGCCAGCAGCCCTGGCCCCCAGCAGGGTGGCCACGAGCAGTACTTC.

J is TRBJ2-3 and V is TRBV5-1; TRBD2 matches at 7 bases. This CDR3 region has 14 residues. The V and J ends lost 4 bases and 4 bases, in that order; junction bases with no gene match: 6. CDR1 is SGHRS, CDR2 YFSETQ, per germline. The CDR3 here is CASSRTSHADTQYF. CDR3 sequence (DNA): TGCGCCAGCAGCCGGACTAGTCATGCAGATACGCAGTATTTT.

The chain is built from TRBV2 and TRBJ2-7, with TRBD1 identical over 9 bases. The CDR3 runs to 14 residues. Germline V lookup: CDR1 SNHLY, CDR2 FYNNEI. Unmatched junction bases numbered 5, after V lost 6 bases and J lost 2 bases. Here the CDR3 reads CASSVGQGAYEQYF. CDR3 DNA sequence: TGTGCCAGCAGCGTGGGACAGGGAGCCTACGAGCAGTACTTC.